This entry is about one T cell receptor (beta chain). These data originate in a study of T cells in women clearing cervical HPV infection. The assay was immunoSEQ multiplex PCR, and TCRdb's table has in-frame clones only and misses some. The sample data list about 20,000 clones. The sequenced material came from blood buffy coat. The receptor was isolated from a woman between 18 and 69 years old with a cervical HPV16 infection that either progressed to CIN3+ or cleared (not recorded which).

The sequenced part of the CDR3 DNA is TGCAGCGTTGCGAAGGGCGGGCCGGAGACC. This gives the protein CSVAKGGPET. The whole CDR3 sequence reads CSVAKGGPETQYF. This rearrangement joins TRBV29-1 to TRBJ2-5; the D gene is possibly TRBD2 (5 bases). The read terminates 3 residues before the CDR3 end, so the remaining end is supplied by the germline J gene. CDR1 and CDR2 from the germline V gene are SQVTM and ANQGSEA. This CDR3 comprises 13 residues. V lost 4 bases, J lost 5 bases, and 14 bases lay in between.